This note documents a single T cell receptor beta chain sequence. This clonotype was seen a few times. The clone's antigen remains unknown. No clone much larger than this one lies a single base away; base qualities are absent. These data come from a study of T cell repertoires in cytomegalovirus infection (dated by TCRdb to between 2018 and 2020). Turning to the overall study: Donor HLA type was relevant to the analysis, because carriage of CMV infection together with the matching HLA type was indicated by public TCR beta signatures.

The paper's findings and limits, for the study overall: The ex vivo response was dominated by HLA-C-restricted CMV-specific TCR beta clonotypes, which also provided the single most frequent clonotype in two of eight donors. Carriers of CMV infection plus the relevant HLA type were discriminated by the cumulative frequency of public TCR beta family members in the study cohort and in an independent approximately 360-donor cohort.

TCRdb lists the instrument as Illumina HiSeq 1500. Using fastp trimming at Q25 and MiXCR clonotype assembly, TCRdb reanalyzed the public sequencing data and kept in-frame beta chains. Under each unique CDR3 protein, matching rows form one entry showing the most common genes and DNA. For this sample the table gives approximately 190,000 distinct CDR3 sequences, of which 8.5% to 10% were detected only once. Approximately 4.2% of the sample comes from the top ten. Sequences were obtained from PBMCs. This TCR was sampled from a human donor in good health (CMV status not recorded). Some clones in this sample may be carry-over from other donors' samples.

The CDR3 protein: CASSDSLLPAGELFF. The DNA sequence is as follows: TGTGCCAGCAGTGATTCCCTTCTACCAGCCGGGGAGCTGTTTTTT. The sequence is built from TRBV25-1 and TRBJ2-2, with no D gene named confidently. Cut back by 3 bases and 6 bases, the V and J ends lie 14 bases apart. The CDR3 numbers 15 residues from cysteine through phenylalanine. CDR3 DNA only is kept here, 45 bases in frame from base 1. CDR1 and CDR2, per the germline V gene, are MGHDK and SYGVNS.